This T cell receptor (beta chain) is drawn from a study of T cell changes during pregnancy in multiple sclerosis. Measured with immunoSEQ multiplex PCR; TCRdb has only the in-frame clones, and not every one. The data show some 100,000 clones, about nine tenths seen once. A note on this clone: Other DNA sequences in the sample encode the same CDR3.

This CDR3 has 13 amino acids. Germline V gene lookup returns CDR1 SGHRS and CDR2 YFSETQ. Deletions cut 4 bases from V and 1 base from J, with 8 bases between. The sequencing here drew on peripheral blood, taken after pregnancy. The origin of this receptor is a female donor with multiple sclerosis, enrolled in a pregnancy study. This chain links TRBV5-1 with TRBJ1-1; D is unresolved. The CDR3 region has the DNA TGCGCCAGCAGCCTAGATAGGAACACTGAAGCTTTCTTT. This gives the protein CASSLDRNTEAFF.